The entry that follows covers one T cell receptor beta chain sequence. A second about 7 to 12 cycle PCR used barcoded and J-beta primers. TCRdb analysed the 5' RACE reads with MiXCR anew, one entry per CDR3 protein. In the table there are hundreds of thousands of distinct CDR3 sequences, around 40% of which are singletons. Per the germline V gene, CDR1 is SGHTA and CDR2 is FQGNSA. J gave up 10 bases and V 5 bases, and 8 bases lay outside the gene matches. This CDR3 has 14 residues. This sample stems from a study of blood T cells in healthy people across ages. The clonotype was recovered from a woman aged 60-75 years in good health. The sample was blood. J is TRBJ1-4 and V is TRBV7-2; TRBD1 matches at 9 bases. CDR3 in amino acids: CASSTPTGGGKLFF. In DNA form, the CDR3 reads TGTGCCAGCAGCACCCCGACAGGGGGTGGAAAACTGTTTTTT.